This entry describes one TCR beta chain. The sample comes from a study of blood T cell repertoires in COVID-19. Turning to the study itself: Italy, Spain and the United States were the sources of the convalescent and acute COVID-19 samples. The cDNA or gDNA used as material had been derived from T cells, B-cell-depleted T cells, or PBMCs.

Germline-derived CDR1 and CDR2 are SGDLS and YYNGEE. Trimming took 3 bases from V and 6 from J, leaving 7 bases between them. The CDR3 spans 13 residues. Original data processing: Cell counts per sample came from amplifying reference gene primers. Libraries were prepared by immunoSEQ multiplex PCR; TCRdb keeps only in-frame clonotypes and omits some of them. The V and J calls and clone size are taken from that table; D and trimming were inferred from the DNA. The sample lists some 390,000 clones; 85% to 90% were seen once. Specimen: PBMCs or T cells enriched from blood (not recorded which). The V and J genes are TRBV9 and TRBJ1-6; tentatively, D is TRBD1 (6 bases). The sequence came from a woman in her thirties who had recovered from COVID-19. CDR3 loop: CASSADSNSPLHF. The CDR3 nucleotides are TGTGCCAGCAGCGCGGACAGTAATTCACCCCTCCACTTT.